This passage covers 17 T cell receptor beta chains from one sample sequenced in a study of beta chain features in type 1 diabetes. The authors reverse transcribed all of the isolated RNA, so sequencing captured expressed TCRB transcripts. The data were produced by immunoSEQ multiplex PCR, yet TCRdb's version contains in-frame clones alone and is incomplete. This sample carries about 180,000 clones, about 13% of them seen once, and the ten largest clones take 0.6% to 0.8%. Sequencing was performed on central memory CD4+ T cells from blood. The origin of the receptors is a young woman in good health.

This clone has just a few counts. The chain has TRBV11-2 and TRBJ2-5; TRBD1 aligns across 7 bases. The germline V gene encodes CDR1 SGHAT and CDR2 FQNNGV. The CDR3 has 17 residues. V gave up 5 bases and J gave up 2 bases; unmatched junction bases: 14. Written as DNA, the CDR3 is TGTGCCAGCAGCCCGATGGGGGCCAGGGGGATACAAGAGACCCAGTACTTC. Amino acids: CASSPMGARGIQETQYF. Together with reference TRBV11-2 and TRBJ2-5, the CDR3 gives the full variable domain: EAGVAQSPRYKIIEKRQSVAFWCNPISGHATLYWYQQILGQGPKLLIQFQNNGVVDDSQLPKDRFSAERLKGVDSTLKIQPAKLEDSAVYLCASSPMGARGIQETQYFGPGTRLLVL.

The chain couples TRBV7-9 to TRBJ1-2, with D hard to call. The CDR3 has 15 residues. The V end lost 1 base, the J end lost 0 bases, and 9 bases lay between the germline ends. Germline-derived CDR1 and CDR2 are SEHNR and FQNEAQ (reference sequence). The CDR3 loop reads CASSLGRRSNYGYTF. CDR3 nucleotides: TGTGCCAGCAGCTTAGGACGGAGGTCTAACTATGGCTACACCTTC.

The CDR3 is CASSELAGGPGEQFF. For the CDR3, the DNA is TGTGCCAGCAGTGAATTAGCGGGAGGGCCTGGTGAGCAGTTCTTC. This chain uses TRBV25-1 with TRBJ2-1; TRBD2 agrees at 11 bases. This CDR3 spans 15 amino acids. With 1 base clipped from V and 9 bases from J, the junction kept 5 bases outside the gene matches. CDR1 and CDR2 (germline): MGHDK, SYGVNS.

The CDR3 nucleotides are TGCAGCGTTGTGGGGCGGGGAACTAACTATGGCTACACCTTC. This codes for CSVVGRGTNYGYTF. The chain recombines TRBV29-1 with TRBJ1-2, with D possibly TRBD1 on 5 matching bases. Germline CDR1 SQVTM, CDR2 ANQGSEA. This CDR3 is 14 amino acids long. Trimming stripped 4 bases from V and 0 bases from J, with 12 bases between.

The CDR3 DNA reads TGCGCCAGCAGCACCACAGGGGGCAATCAGCCCCAGCATTTT. Protein: CASSTTGGNQPQHF. The chain couples TRBV5-1 to TRBJ1-5; TRBD1 agrees at 7 bases. CDR1 SGHRS and CDR2 YFSETQ come from the germline V gene. V dropped 4 bases and J dropped 2; count of bases not matched to a gene: 3. CDR3 length equals 14 residues.

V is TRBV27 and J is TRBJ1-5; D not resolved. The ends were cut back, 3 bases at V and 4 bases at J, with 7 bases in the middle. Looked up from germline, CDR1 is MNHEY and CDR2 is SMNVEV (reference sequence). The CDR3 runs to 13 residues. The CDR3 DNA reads TGTGCCAGCAGTTTGAGGAGTAATCAGCCCCAGCATTTT. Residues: CASSLRSNQPQHF.

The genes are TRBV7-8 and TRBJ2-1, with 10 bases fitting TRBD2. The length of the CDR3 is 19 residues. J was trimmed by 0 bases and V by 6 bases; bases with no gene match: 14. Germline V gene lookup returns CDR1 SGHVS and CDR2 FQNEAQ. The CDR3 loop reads CASSRLDEREGSSYNEQFF. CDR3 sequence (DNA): TGTGCCAGCAGTCGCTTAGATGAGCGGGAGGGGAGCTCCTACAATGAGCAGTTCTTC.

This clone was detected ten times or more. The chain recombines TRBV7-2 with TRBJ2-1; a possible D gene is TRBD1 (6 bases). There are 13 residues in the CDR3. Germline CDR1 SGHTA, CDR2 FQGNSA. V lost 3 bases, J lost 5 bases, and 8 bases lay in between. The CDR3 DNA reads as TGTGCCAGCAGCTTCGGACAGAACAATGAGCAGTTCTTC. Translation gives CASSFGQNNEQFF.

The CDR3 region is CASSPRTSGSSGANVLTF. The CDR3 nucleotides read TGTGCCAGCTCACCAAGGACTAGCGGGAGCTCTGGGGCCAACGTCCTGACTTTC. The chain recombines TRBV18 with TRBJ2-6, with 13 bases fitting TRBD2. Germline V gene sequence: CDR1 KGHSH, CDR2 LQKENI. This CDR3 contains 18 residues. The J segment lost 0 bases and the V segment lost 2 bases, leaving 1 base of the junction unmatched. Together with reference TRBV18 and TRBJ2-6, the CDR3 gives the full variable domain: NAGVMQNPRHLVRRRGQEARLRCSPMKGHSHVYWYRQLPEEGLKFMVYLQKENIIDESGMPKERFSAEFPKEGPSILRIQQVVRGDSAAYFCASSPRTSGSSGANVLTFGAGSRLTVL.

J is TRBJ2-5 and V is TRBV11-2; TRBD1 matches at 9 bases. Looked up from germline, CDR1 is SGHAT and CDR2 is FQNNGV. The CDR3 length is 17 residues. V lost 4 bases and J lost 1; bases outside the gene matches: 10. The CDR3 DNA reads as TGTGCCAGCAGCTCCCGGGGACAGGGTTTACGCCAAGAGACCCAGTACTTC. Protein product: CASSSRGQGLRQETQYF.

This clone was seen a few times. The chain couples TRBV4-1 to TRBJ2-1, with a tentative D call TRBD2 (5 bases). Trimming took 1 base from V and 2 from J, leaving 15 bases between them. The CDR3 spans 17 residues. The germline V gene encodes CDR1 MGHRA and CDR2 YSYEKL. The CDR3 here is CASSQALLSRAYNEQFF. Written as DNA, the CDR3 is TGCGCCAGCAGCCAAGCCCTTCTCTCGCGGGCCTACAATGAGCAGTTCTTC.

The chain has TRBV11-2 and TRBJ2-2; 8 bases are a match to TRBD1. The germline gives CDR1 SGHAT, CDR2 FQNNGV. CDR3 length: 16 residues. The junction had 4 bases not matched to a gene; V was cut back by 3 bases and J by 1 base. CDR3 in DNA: TGTGCCAGCAGCTTTCAGGGGGCGAAGAACACCGGGGAGCTGTTTTTT. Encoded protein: CASSFQGAKNTGELFF.

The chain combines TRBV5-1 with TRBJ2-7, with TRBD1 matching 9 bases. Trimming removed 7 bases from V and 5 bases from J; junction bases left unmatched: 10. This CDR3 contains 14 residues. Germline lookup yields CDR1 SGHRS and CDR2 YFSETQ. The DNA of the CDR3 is TGCGCCAGCGGAGGGGACAGGGCTAGGGACGAGCAGTACTTC. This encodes CASGGDRARDEQYF.

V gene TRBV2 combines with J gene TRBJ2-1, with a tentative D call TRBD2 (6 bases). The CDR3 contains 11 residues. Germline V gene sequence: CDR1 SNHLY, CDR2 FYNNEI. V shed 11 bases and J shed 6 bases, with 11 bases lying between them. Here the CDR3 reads CAGGGSNEQFF. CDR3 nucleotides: TGTGCCGGGGGAGGTAGCAATGAGCAGTTCTTC.

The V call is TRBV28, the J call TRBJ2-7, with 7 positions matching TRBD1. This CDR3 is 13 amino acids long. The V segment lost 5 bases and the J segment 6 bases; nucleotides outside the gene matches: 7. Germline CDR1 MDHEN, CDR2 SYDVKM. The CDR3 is CASSPRQGSEQYF. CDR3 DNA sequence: TGTGCCAGCAGTCCAAGACAGGGAAGCGAGCAGTACTTC.

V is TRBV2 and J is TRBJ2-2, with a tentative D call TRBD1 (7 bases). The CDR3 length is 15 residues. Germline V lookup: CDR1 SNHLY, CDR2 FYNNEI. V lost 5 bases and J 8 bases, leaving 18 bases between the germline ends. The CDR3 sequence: CASSYRQGGSGELFF. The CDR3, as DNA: TGTGCCAGCAGTTACCGACAGGGAGGATCGGGGGAGCTGTTTTTT. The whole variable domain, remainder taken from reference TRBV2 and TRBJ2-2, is EPEVTQTPSHQVTQMGQEVILRCVPISNHLYFYWYRQILGQKVEFLVSFYNNEISEKSEIFDDQFSVERPDGSNFTLKIRSTKLEDSAMYFCASSYRQGGSGELFFGEGSRLTVL.

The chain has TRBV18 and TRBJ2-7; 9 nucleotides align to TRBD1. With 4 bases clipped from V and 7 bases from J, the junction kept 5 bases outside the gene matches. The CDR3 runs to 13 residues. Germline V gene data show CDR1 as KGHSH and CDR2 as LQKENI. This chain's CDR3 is CASSLRTGDEQYF. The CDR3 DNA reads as TGTGCCAGCTCACTACGGACAGGGGATGAGCAGTACTTC.